Below, 27 T cell receptor beta chains from the same sample are listed, as sequenced in a study of cytomegalovirus exposure and HLA in healthy donors. The table came from immunoSEQ multiplex PCR; TCRdb's copy has only in-frame clones and leaves some out. The table has 100,000 to 150,000 clones, around 94% seen once; the top ten hold roughly 1.2%. The sample taken for sequencing was PBMCs. Receptors originate from a woman aged 18 to 35 in good health and CMV-seronegative.

Here the CDR3 reads CASSEGTANTEAFF. CDR3 sequence (DNA): TGCGCCAGCAGTGAAGGGACAGCGAACACTGAAGCTTTCTTT. The rearrangement joins TRBV10-1 to TRBJ1-1; 7 bases match TRBD1. Per the germline V gene, CDR1 is WNHNN and CDR2 is SYGVQD (reference sequence). The CDR3 consists of 14 residues. V was clipped by 3 bases and J by 1 base; unmatched bases: 2.

This sequence joins TRBV4-1 and TRBJ2-7; D might be TRBD2 (6 bases). The V and J ends lost 3 bases and 6 bases respectively, with 12 bases between them. Germline V gene data show CDR1 as MGHRA and CDR2 as YSYEKL. The CDR3 contains 13 residues. Here the CDR3 reads CASSHGGLSEQYF. DNA of the CDR3: TGCGCCAGCAGCCACGGGGGTCTAAGCGAGCAGTACTTC.

The V gene is TRBV15, the J gene TRBJ2-2; 8 bases are a match to TRBD1. Germline V CDR1 and CDR2: LNHNV, YYDKDF (reference sequence). This CDR3 region has 15 residues. The ends lost 4 bases at V and 5 bases at J; junction bases unmatched: 6. CDR3 in amino acids: CATSKDRGRTGELFF. In DNA form, the CDR3 reads TGTGCCACCAGCAAAGACAGGGGAAGGACCGGGGAGCTGTTTTTT.

The genes are TRBV2 and TRBJ1-6; possible D gene TRBD1, 5 bases. Germline V CDR1 and CDR2: SNHLY, FYNNEI. The CDR3 contains 15 residues. V gave up 1 base and J gave up 9 bases, with 13 bases separating them. For the CDR3, the DNA is TGTGCCAGCAGTGAAGAGGAGGGGAGGAGTTCACCCCTCCACTTT. Protein sequence: CASSEEEGRSSPLHF.

The chain joins TRBV28 to TRBJ2-4, with 8 bases lining up with TRBD2. Germline CDR1 and CDR2: MDHEN and SYDVKM. Trimming removed 6 bases from V and 7 bases from J; junction bases left unmatched: 11. This CDR3 contains 15 residues. The CDR3 loop is CASRPTRGGWNIQYF. The CDR3, as DNA: TGTGCCAGCAGACCAACCCGGGGGGGGTGGAACATTCAGTACTTC.

This chain links TRBV5-1 with TRBJ2-7; 8 bases are shared with TRBD1. Trimming at V came to 4 bases and at J to 6 bases, leaving 12 bases not matched to a gene. The germline gives CDR1 SGHRS, CDR2 YFSETQ. This CDR3 has 15 residues. CDR3 in amino acids: CASSPRTGFGGEQYF. Written as DNA, the CDR3 is TGCGCCAGCAGCCCGCGGACAGGGTTTGGCGGCGAGCAGTACTTC.

Written as DNA, the CDR3 is TGTGCCAGCTCACCGGCCCTAGCGGGAGGGATCTACGAGCAGTACTTC. Encoded protein: CASSPALAGGIYEQYF. The chain has TRBV18 and TRBJ2-7; TRBD2 matches at 12 bases. Germline V CDR1 and CDR2: KGHSH, LQKENI. This CDR3 has 16 amino acids. V lost 3 bases, J lost 3 bases, and 6 bases stayed unmatched.

The chain is built from TRBV7-3 and TRBJ2-7, with D unresolved. This CDR3 is built from 13 residues. Germline assignment: CDR1 SGHTA and CDR2 FQGTGA. Trimming removed 4 bases at V and 6 bases at J, with 13 bases between. CDR3 sequence (DNA): TGTGCCAGCAGCTCCTATCCAAGTAGCGAGCAGTACTTC. This translates into CASSSYPSSEQYF.

The chain links TRBV6-1 to TRBJ1-2; no clear D gene. V was clipped by 2 bases and J by 4 bases, with 8 bases between them. The CDR3 contains 13 residues. The germline V gene has CDR1 MNHNS and CDR2 SASEGT. CDR3 sequence: CASSELEGYGYTF. The CDR3 bases are TGTGCCAGCAGTGAATTGGAGGGCTATGGCTACACCTTC.

V is TRBV2 and J is TRBJ1-5; D might be TRBD1 (5 bases). CDR3 length equals 14 residues. V lost 2 bases and J lost 3, with 8 bases in between. Germline CDR1 is SNHLY and CDR2 is FYNNEI. The CDR3, as DNA: TGTGCCAGCAGTGAAACAGGTTTCAATCAGCCCCAGCATTTT. It encodes CASSETGFNQPQHF.

This clone was seen once. The chain has TRBV5-1 and TRBJ1-1; no reliable D call. This CDR3 has 15 amino acids. CDR1 and CDR2 from the germline V gene are SGHRS and YFSETQ. V lost 0 bases and J 0 bases, leaving 9 bases between the germline ends. CDR3 coding DNA: TGCGCCAGCAGCTTGGATGGTGCTATGAACACTGAAGCTTTCTTT. It specifies CASSLDGAMNTEAFF.

This clone has only one observation. This chain connects TRBV30 to TRBJ2-5; 7 nucleotides align to TRBD2. V shed 0 bases and J 8 bases; nucleotides not matched to a gene: 6. This CDR3 is 13 amino acids long. Germline V gives CDR1 GTSNPN, CDR2 SVGIG (reference sequence). CDR3 sequence reads: CAWSVGEGYTQYF. The CDR3 region has the DNA TGTGCCTGGAGTGTCGGGGAGGGCTATACCCAGTACTTC.

The chain couples TRBV5-1 to TRBJ2-7; 10 bases map to TRBD1. CDR3 length: 15 residues. CDR1 is SGHRS and CDR2 is YFSETQ in the germline V gene. Unmatched junction bases numbered 6, after V lost 0 bases and J lost 6 bases. The DNA of the CDR3 is TGCGCCAGCAGCTTGGAGGGACAGGGGTCGCTCGAGCAGTACTTC. As protein: CASSLEGQGSLEQYF.

The chain is built from TRBV5-1 and TRBJ2-1; weak D call: TRBD2 (5 bases). CDR1 is SGHRS, CDR2 YFSETQ, per germline. The CDR3 loop spans 14 amino acids. V shed 4 bases and J shed 10 bases, with 18 bases lying between them. The CDR3 here is CASSQKIGQREQFF. In nucleotides, the CDR3 is TGCGCCAGCAGCCAGAAGATCGGCCAGCGGGAGCAGTTCTTC. The variable domain in full, completed from reference TRBV5-1 and TRBJ2-1, reads KAGVTQTPRYLIKTRGQQVTLSCSPISGHRSVSWYQQTPGQGLQFLFEYFSETQRNKGNFPGRFSGRQFSNSRSEMNVSTLELGDSALYLCASSQKIGQREQFFGPGTRLTVL.

The count of this clone is one. The chain is built from TRBV30 and TRBJ2-7, with 8 bases identical to TRBD1. This CDR3 spans 14 amino acids. The ends lost 1 base at V and 3 bases at J; junction bases unmatched: 5. In germline, CDR1 is GTSNPN, CDR2 SVGIG (reference sequence). The CDR3 sequence is CAWSAWDRLYEQYF. CDR3 sequence (DNA): TGTGCCTGGAGTGCCTGGGACAGGCTCTACGAGCAGTACTTC.

The gene calls are TRBV6-1 and TRBJ2-7; 8 nucleotides line up with TRBD1. Trimming removed 3 bases from V and 2 bases from J; junction bases left unmatched: 12. Germline V gene data show CDR1 as MNHNS and CDR2 as SASEGT. The CDR3 length is 17 residues. For the CDR3, the DNA is TGTGCCAGCAGTGACAGGGGGCATAGAGGGGGGACCTACGAGCAGTACTTC. Translation gives CASSDRGHRGGTYEQYF.

V is TRBV11-2 and J is TRBJ1-2; D might be TRBD1 (5 bases). CDR1 SGHAT and CDR2 FQNNGV come from the germline V gene. Trimming shortened V by 5 bases and J by 13 bases, and 17 bases separated the two germline ends. The CDR3 consists of 12 residues. CDR3: CASSPAPDRATF. The CDR3 DNA is TGTGCCAGCAGCCCGGCGCCCGACAGAGCCACCTTC.

The chain is built from TRBV4-1 and TRBJ2-7; 9 nucleotides line up with TRBD2. CDR3 length: 14 amino acids. Germline CDR1 reads MGHRA; CDR2 reads YSYEKL. V lost 6 bases, J lost 6 bases, and 9 bases stayed unmatched. Here the CDR3 DNA reads TGCGCCAGCAGTTCGGGACTAGCATCTCGCGAGCAGTACTTC. Translated, it gives CASSSGLASREQYF.

The chain links TRBV19 to TRBJ2-7; the D gene is possibly TRBD2 (7 bases). Germline assignment: CDR1 LNHDA and CDR2 SQIVND (reference sequence). There are 13 residues in the CDR3. Trimming removed 10 bases at V and 3 bases at J, with 16 bases between. CDR3 sequence: CANWGAGDYEQYF. CDR3 sequence (DNA): TGTGCCAATTGGGGGGCGGGAGACTACGAGCAGTACTTC.

This chain uses TRBV2 with TRBJ2-7, with 7 bases identical to TRBD2. J was trimmed by 3 bases and V by 6 bases; bases with no gene match: 8. Germline V gene data show CDR1 as SNHLY and CDR2 as FYNNEI. The CDR3 totals 14 residues. The CDR3 DNA reads as TGTGCCAGCAGCTACGGGGGAGGGAACTACGAGCAGTACTTC. Translation: CASSYGGGNYEQYF.

The rearrangement links TRBV9 to TRBJ1-2; D not certain. Germline CDR1 reads SGDLS; CDR2 reads YYNGEE. This CDR3 is 11 amino acids long. Trimming removed 3 bases at V and 5 bases at J, with 5 bases between. CDR3 DNA sequence: TGTGCCAGCAGCGCAAATTATGGCTACACCTTC. It codes for CASSANYGYTF.

J is TRBJ1-1 and V is TRBV7-9; D unclear. In germline, CDR1 is SEHNR, CDR2 FQNEAQ (reference sequence). The CDR3 length is 12 residues. The germline V and J ends were trimmed by 5 bases and 7 bases, with 11 bases remaining between them. The CDR3 is CASSNRGYEAFF. The CDR3 DNA is TGTGCCAGCAGCAACCGGGGTTATGAAGCTTTCTTT.

A remark on this clone: The junction departs from germline at one end; a sequencing error may be responsible. The chain uses TRBV6-1 and TRBJ1-2, with D maybe TRBD1 (6 bases). Germline V gene lookup returns CDR1 MNHNS and CDR2 SASEGT. The CDR3 has 14 residues. The CDR3 protein is CASSEMRTVYGHTF. Here the CDR3 DNA reads TGTGCCAGCAGTGAAATGAGGACAGTCTATGGCCACACCTTC.

This CDR3 is CASSIDNYNEQFF. CDR3 in DNA: TGTGCCAGCAGCATCGACAACTACAATGAGCAGTTCTTC. This chain uses TRBV5-6 with TRBJ2-1; the D is unclear. The CDR3 sequence is 13 residues long. With 4 bases removed from V and 3 bases from J, the gap between germline ends came to 8 bases. Germline CDR1 SGHDT, CDR2 YYEEEE.

The chain recombines TRBV4-1 with TRBJ2-7; TRBD1 is a possible D gene (6 bases). The V and J ends lost 5 bases and 2 bases respectively, with 16 bases between them. This CDR3 contains 15 residues. Per the germline V gene, CDR1 is MGHRA and CDR2 is YSYEKL. CDR3 coding DNA: TGCGCCAGCAGCTCAGGCCAGGGGATCCCCTACGAGCAGTACTTC. As protein: CASSSGQGIPYEQYF.

The chain uses TRBV29-1 and TRBJ2-1; 9 nucleotides align to TRBD2. CDR1 is SQVTM, CDR2 ANQGSEA, per germline. The CDR3 is 13 residues long. With 7 bases clipped from V and 7 bases from J, the junction kept 8 bases outside the gene matches. In nucleotides, the CDR3 is TGCAGCGCTTTAGCGGGAGCTGGAAATGAGCAGTTCTTC. This translates into CSALAGAGNEQFF.

The CDR3 bases are TGTGCCAGCAGCCCGGACAGGTCAGGCTACACCTTC. Protein: CASSPDRSGYTF. V is TRBV14 and J is TRBJ1-2, with 7 positions matching TRBD1. Trimming took 4 bases from V and 8 from J; bases not matched to a gene: 4. CDR1 and CDR2 (germline): SGHDN, FVKESK. This CDR3 has 12 residues.